These 27 T cell receptor beta chains originate from one sample sequenced in a study of blood T cell repertoires in COVID-19. TCRdb keeps only in-frame clones here, not all; method: immunoSEQ multiplex PCR. The sample includes some 150,000 clones, nearly 80% of them seen just once. What was sequenced was PBMCs or T cells enriched from blood (not recorded which). The receptor set was obtained from a woman aged 50 to 60 who had recovered from COVID-19.

The chain links TRBV28 to TRBJ2-3; TRBD2 aligns across 14 bases. This CDR3 region has 14 residues. The germline gives CDR1 MDHEN, CDR2 SYDVKM. Trimming took 5 bases from V and 13 from J; bases not matched to a gene: 8. DNA of the CDR3: TGTGCCAGCAGTCCCCCGGGACTAGCGGGGGCAGAGTATTTT. Encoded protein: CASSPPGLAGAEYF.

V gene TRBV5-1 combines with J gene TRBJ2-6; D possibly corresponds to TRBD2 (7 bases). This CDR3 is 16 amino acids long. V was pared by 6 bases and J by 3 bases, with 16 bases between. Per the germline V gene, CDR1 is SGHRS and CDR2 is YFSETQ. The CDR3 is CASTEGGAHGANVLTF. The CDR3 bases are TGCGCCAGCACAGAAGGGGGGGCGCATGGGGCCAACGTCCTGACTTTC.

CDR3 sequence reads: CATSRSGTGPQPQHF. DNA of the CDR3: TGTGCCACCAGCAGAAGTGGGACAGGGCCTCAGCCCCAGCATTTT. The chain is built from TRBV15 and TRBJ1-5; 9 nucleotides align to TRBD1. V was clipped by 2 bases and J by 6 bases; unmatched bases: 5. Germline-derived CDR1 and CDR2 are LNHNV and YYDKDF (reference sequence). The CDR3 is 15 residues long.

The V and J genes are TRBV13 and TRBJ1-4, with TRBD1 identical over 8 bases. In germline, CDR1 is PRHDT, CDR2 FYEKMQ (reference sequence). Trimming cost V 3 bases and J 5 bases; bases outside gene matches: 2. The CDR3 is 14 residues long. Here the CDR3 DNA reads TGTGCCAGCAGCTTCGGACAGGGCAATGAAAAACTGTTTTTT. This encodes CASSFGQGNEKLFF. Full variable domain (outside the CDR3, taken from reference TRBV13 and TRBJ1-4): AAGVIQSPRHLIKEKRETATLKCYPIPRHDTVYWYQQGPGQDPQFLISFYEKMQSDKGSIPDRFSAQQFSDYHSELNMSSLELGDSALYFCASSFGQGNEKLFFGSGTQLSVL.

This clone was counted between two and nine times. The chain has TRBV19 and TRBJ2-2; the D gene is possibly TRBD2 (6 bases). Trimming stripped 3 bases from V and 3 bases from J, with 8 bases between. CDR1 is LNHDA and CDR2 is SQIVND in the germline V gene (reference sequence). The CDR3 length is 14 residues. The CDR3 region is CASSMGGHTGELFF. The CDR3 DNA is TGTGCCAGTAGTATGGGGGGACACACCGGGGAGCTGTTTTTT.

This clone was seen only a few times. The chain joins TRBV29-1 to TRBJ1-1; D is possibly TRBD1 (6 bases). Per germline, CDR1 SQVTM and CDR2 ANQGSEA. The ends were cut back, 1 base at V and 6 bases at J, with 9 bases in the middle. The CDR3 runs to 12 residues. CDR3 sequence reads: CSVEGGRPEAFF. The CDR3 nucleotides are TGCAGCGTTGAAGGGGGGCGGCCTGAAGCTTTCTTT. The whole variable domain, filled in from reference TRBV29-1 and TRBJ1-1, reads SAVISQKPSRDICQRGTSLTIQCQVDSQVTMMFWYRQQPGQSLTLIATANQGSEATYESGFVIDKFPISRPNLTFSTLTVSNMSPEDSSIYLCSVEGGRPEAFFGQGTRLTVV.

This clone was counted a few times. The chain is built from TRBV7-7 and TRBJ1-1; weak D call: TRBD1 (5 bases). The germline V gene encodes CDR1 SSHAT and CDR2 FNYEAQ (reference sequence). V gave up 1 base and J gave up 5 bases, with 8 bases separating them. The CDR3 length is 13 residues. This chain's CDR3 is CASSLDGGTEAFF. For the CDR3, the DNA is TGTGCCAGCAGCTTAGATGGGGGGACTGAAGCTTTCTTT.

This sequence joins TRBV18 and TRBJ1-4; D gene unclear. Trimming left V 6 bases short and J 0 bases short, with 17 bases between. The germline V gene encodes CDR1 KGHSH and CDR2 LQKENI. The CDR3 has 17 residues. CDR3 in amino acids: CASSPAGVSSTNEKLFF. The CDR3 DNA sequence: TGTGCCAGCTCCCCCGCCGGTGTGTCCTCAACTAATGAAAAACTGTTTTTT.

This chain uses TRBV6-5 with TRBJ1-4; possible D gene TRBD1, 6 bases. The germline V gene has CDR1 MNHEY and CDR2 SVGAGI. The CDR3 consists of 15 residues. Deletions cut 4 bases from V and 5 bases from J, with 14 bases between. The CDR3 sequence is CASSSTGTPNEKLFF. CDR3 DNA sequence: TGTGCCAGCAGTTCCACCGGGACACCGAATGAAAAACTGTTTTTT.

The chain uses TRBV7-8 and TRBJ1-3, with D maybe TRBD1 (5 bases). Trimming pared 2 bases from V and 0 bases from J, leaving 11 bases between. The CDR3 length is 16 residues. The germline V gene encodes CDR1 SGHVS and CDR2 FQNEAQ. The CDR3 coding sequence is TGTGCCAGCAGCTTAACAGGCACCTCCTCTGGAAACACCATATATTTT. Protein product: CASSLTGTSSGNTIYF.

The chain combines TRBV28 with TRBJ1-5; TRBD1 agrees at 8 bases. The CDR3 runs 15 residues. The ends lost 7 bases at V and 5 bases at J; junction bases unmatched: 10. Per the germline V gene, CDR1 is MDHEN and CDR2 is SYDVKM. The CDR3 protein is CASTSTGQGYQPQHF. In DNA form, the CDR3 reads TGTGCCAGCACAAGTACAGGACAGGGCTATCAGCCCCAGCATTTT.

The chain employs TRBV4-1 and TRBJ1-1; 7 bases line up with TRBD1. V lost 0 bases and J lost 6; bases outside the gene matches: 7. The CDR3 is 15 amino acids. Germline assignment: CDR1 MGHRA and CDR2 YSYEKL. The CDR3 loop reads CASSQDRQGWAEAFF. The CDR3 nucleotides are TGCGCCAGCAGCCAAGATCGACAGGGCTGGGCTGAAGCTTTCTTT.

The V call is TRBV2, the J call TRBJ1-3; D unresolved. Looked up from germline, CDR1 is SNHLY and CDR2 is FYNNEI. Trimming stripped 7 bases from V and 0 bases from J, with 10 bases between. This CDR3 comprises 14 residues. The CDR3 sequence is CASMARYSGNTIYF. The CDR3 DNA reads TGTGCCAGCATGGCGCGGTACTCTGGAAACACCATATATTTT.

By proportion, this clone is medium-sized. The V gene is TRBV7-2, the J gene TRBJ1-5; D call uncertain. There are 15 residues in the CDR3. Germline values: CDR1 SGHTA, CDR2 FQGNSA. Trimming removed 7 bases at V and 1 base at J, with 14 bases between. The CDR3 reads CASTLIAGSNQPQHF. CDR3 bases: TGTGCCAGCACTCTTATCGCAGGAAGCAATCAGCCCCAGCATTTT. Full variable domain (remainder filled in from reference TRBV7-2 and TRBJ1-5): GAGVSQSPSNKVTEKGKDVELRCDPISGHTALYWYRQSLGQGLEFLIYFQGNSAPDKSGLPSDRFSAERTGGSVSTLTIQRTQQEDSAVYLCASTLIAGSNQPQHFGDGTRLSIL.

The chain employs TRBV2 and TRBJ2-7; no firm D call. Trimming left V 6 bases short and J 2 bases short, with 5 bases between. The CDR3 spans 11 residues. CDR1 and CDR2 from the germline V gene are SNHLY and FYNNEI. CDR3 sequence (DNA): TGTGCCAGCAGGCCAGCCTACGAGCAGTACTTC. Its translation: CASRPAYEQYF.

Concerning this clone: Other DNA sequences within the sample encode an identical CDR3. The chain has TRBV2 and TRBJ1-2; TRBD1 matches 7 bases. Germline CDR1 SNHLY, CDR2 FYNNEI. The CDR3 runs 14 residues. V lost 5 bases, J lost 0 bases, and 3 bases stayed unmatched. The CDR3: CASSRDRANYGYTF. CDR3 nucleotides: TGTGCCAGCAGTCGGGACAGAGCTAACTATGGCTACACCTTC.

A few counts support this clone. The V gene is TRBV7-2, the J gene TRBJ1-2; 7 bases are a match to TRBD1. The CDR3 is 15 residues long. CDR1 is SGHTA and CDR2 is FQGNSA in the germline V gene. V shed 5 bases, J shed 4 bases, and the junction held 10 bases outside the gene matches. The CDR3 nucleotides read TGTGCCAGCAGCCCCACGGGACAGCTTCTCTATGGCTACACCTTC. Translating gives CASSPTGQLLYGYTF. Full variable domain (missing parts from reference TRBV7-2 and TRBJ1-2): GAGVSQSPSNKVTEKGKDVELRCDPISGHTALYWYRQSLGQGLEFLIYFQGNSAPDKSGLPSDRFSAERTGGSVSTLTIQRTQQEDSAVYLCASSPTGQLLYGYTFGSGTRLTVV.

Worth noting for this clone: At one end, the junction sequence differs from germline, possibly due to a read error. The rearrangement joins TRBV10-3 to TRBJ1-4; D remains unclear. The CDR3 sequence is 14 residues long. Germline V lookup: CDR1 ENHRY, CDR2 SYGVKD. The CDR3: CAISEISSNEKLFF. CDR3 sequence (DNA): TGTGCCATCAGTGAGATTAGCTCAAATGAAAAATTGTTTTTT.

This clone was observed a handful of times. The chain carries TRBV4-1 and TRBJ2-2; D is unresolved. Germline CDR1 and CDR2: MGHRA and YSYEKL. The CDR3 runs 16 residues. The V gene lost 6 bases and the J gene lost 2 bases, with 16 bases spanning the gap. The CDR3 DNA is TGCGCCAGCAGGTCGTACGCCGGAGCCAACACCGGGGAGCTGTTTTTT. This encodes CASRSYAGANTGELFF.

The rearrangement uses TRBV5-5 and TRBJ2-7; 10 nucleotides align to TRBD1. V lost 2 bases to trimming and J lost 0 bases; unmatched junction nucleotides: 2. Germline V gives CDR1 SGHKS, CDR2 YYEKEE (reference sequence). The CDR3 sequence is 15 residues long. In DNA, the CDR3 is TGTGCCAGCAGCTTAGGGACAGGGGCCTCCTACGAGCAGTACTTC. Translated: CASSLGTGASYEQYF.

The chain couples TRBV10-3 to TRBJ2-2; D remains unclear. V lost 11 bases, J lost 0 bases, and 13 bases lay in between. CDR1 and CDR2 (germline): ENHRY, SYGVKD. The CDR3 extends over 14 amino acids. The CDR3 protein is CASSTTANTGELFF. The CDR3 DNA reads TGTGCCTCCTCGACCACAGCGAACACCGGGGAGCTGTTTTTT.

V and J are TRBV4-1 and TRBJ1-2, with TRBD1 matching over 7 bases. Germline V lookup: CDR1 MGHRA, CDR2 YSYEKL. The CDR3 spans 15 residues. Germline trimming cut 2 bases from V and 8 bases from J; bases unmatched to any gene: 11. The CDR3 region is CASSQNLATGAGYTF. The CDR3 DNA sequence: TGCGCCAGCAGCCAAAACCTGGCAACAGGGGCCGGCTACACCTTC.

This chain links TRBV19 with TRBJ2-1; no clear D. V was pared by 8 bases and J by 0 bases, with 11 bases between. The CDR3 covers 14 residues. Germline CDR1 reads LNHDA; CDR2 reads SQIVND (reference sequence). CDR3: CASSQSSSYNEQFF. The CDR3 nucleotides are TGTGCCAGTTCACAGTCGTCCTCCTACAATGAGCAGTTCTTC.

V gene TRBV19 combines with J gene TRBJ1-2; 8 bases are a match to TRBD1. The CDR3 is 15 amino acids. Germline values: CDR1 LNHDA, CDR2 SQIVND (reference sequence). V lost 6 bases and J lost 4; bases outside the gene matches: 10. CDR3 region: CASSSMSQGAYGYTF. CDR3 DNA: TGTGCCAGTAGCTCCATGTCCCAGGGGGCCTATGGCTACACCTTC.

This chain connects TRBV2 to TRBJ2-7; D may be TRBD1 (6 bases). Per the germline V gene, CDR1 is SNHLY and CDR2 is FYNNEI. This CDR3 region has 15 residues. Trimming removed 3 bases from V and 3 bases from J, with 15 bases in between. The CDR3 DNA is TGTGCCAGCAGTGATTACAGGGTAGTTTTCTACGAGCAGTACTTC. Encoded protein: CASSDYRVVFYEQYF.

A word on this clone: The same CDR3 arises from other DNA sequences in this sample as well. The CDR3 reads CASSPDGGAYNEQFF. Here the CDR3 DNA reads TGTGCCAGCTCCCCCGACGGGGGGGCCTACAATGAGCAGTTCTTC. This chain joins TRBV6-5 and TRBJ2-1, with 8 nucleotides matching TRBD2. CDR1 and CDR2 from the germline V gene are MNHEY and SVGAGI. V dropped 8 bases and J dropped 2; count of bases not matched to a gene: 8. The length of the CDR3 is 15 residues.

V and J are TRBV19 and TRBJ2-2; D possibly corresponds to TRBD2 (5 bases). This CDR3 region has 14 residues. Trimming shortened V by 7 bases and J by 3 bases, and 12 bases separated the two germline ends. CDR1 is LNHDA and CDR2 is SQIVND in the germline V gene (reference sequence). CDR3 residues: CASTLGGDTGELFF. The CDR3 nucleotides are TGTGCCAGTACTCTTGGAGGAGACACCGGGGAGCTGTTTTTT.